This entry describes one T cell receptor (beta chain). These data originate in a study of blood T cell repertoires in COVID-19. Study overall: COVID-19 samples, acute and convalescent, were from the United States, Italy and Spain. Sources were T cells, B-cell-depleted T cells, or PBMCs; the material itself was cDNA or gDNA.

As processed by the authors: Using reference gene primer amplification, nucleated cell counts were estimated. The assay was immunoSEQ multiplex PCR, and TCRdb's table has in-frame clones only and misses some. V and J calls and clone size come straight from that table; D and trimming were deduced from the DNA. The sample lists about half a million clones, approximately 85% occurring once. Sequencing was carried out using peripheral blood. This sequence was found in a human donor in a cohort sampled during active COVID-19.

The CDR3 DNA is TGTGCCAGCACCCGTTCGGGCGGGCAACGGGACATTCAGTACTTC. Its translation is CASTRSGGQRDIQYF. The rearrangement joins TRBV28 to TRBJ2-4, with a weak D call TRBD2 (5 bases). Germline V gene data show CDR1 as MDHEN and CDR2 as SYDVKM. The CDR3 length is 15 residues. V shed 7 bases and J shed 8 bases, with 21 bases lying between them.